A selection of T cell receptor beta chains follows, all from one sample in a study of blood T cells in healthy people across ages. TCRdb used MiXCR to reprocess the 5' RACE reads, holding one entry per CDR3 protein. This table has about 320,000 distinct CDR3 sequences, 27% appearing once. The sample comprised blood. All receptors derive from a woman aged 70-85 years in good health. Both conserved end residues are part of each CDR3. Each record gives: V gene, CDR3 length, J gene, CDR3 protein.

TRBV7-2,13,TRBJ2-7,CASSRTFRYEQYF
TRBV7-9,14,TRBJ2-1,CASSLLRPGDEQFF
TRBV20-1,14,TRBJ2-3,CSANSGRTTDTQYF
TRBV29-1,14,NA,CSVTTSGSGNEQFF
TRBV20-1,15,TRBJ2-7,CSAQRDRDYSYEQYF
TRBV7-9,13,TRBJ1-2,CATGGAHNYGYTF
TRBV6-5,14,TRBJ1-4,CASSQIPGKEKLFF
TRBV5-1,16,TRBJ2-1,CASSLNPLAGNNEQFF
TRBV29-1,13,TRBJ2-7,CSALRGSPYEQYF
TRBV6-1,12,TRBJ1-4,CASRSWGEKLFF
TRBV28,12,TRBJ2-7,CASTEMGRWQYF
TRBV13,11,TRBJ2-7,CASSKSYEQYF